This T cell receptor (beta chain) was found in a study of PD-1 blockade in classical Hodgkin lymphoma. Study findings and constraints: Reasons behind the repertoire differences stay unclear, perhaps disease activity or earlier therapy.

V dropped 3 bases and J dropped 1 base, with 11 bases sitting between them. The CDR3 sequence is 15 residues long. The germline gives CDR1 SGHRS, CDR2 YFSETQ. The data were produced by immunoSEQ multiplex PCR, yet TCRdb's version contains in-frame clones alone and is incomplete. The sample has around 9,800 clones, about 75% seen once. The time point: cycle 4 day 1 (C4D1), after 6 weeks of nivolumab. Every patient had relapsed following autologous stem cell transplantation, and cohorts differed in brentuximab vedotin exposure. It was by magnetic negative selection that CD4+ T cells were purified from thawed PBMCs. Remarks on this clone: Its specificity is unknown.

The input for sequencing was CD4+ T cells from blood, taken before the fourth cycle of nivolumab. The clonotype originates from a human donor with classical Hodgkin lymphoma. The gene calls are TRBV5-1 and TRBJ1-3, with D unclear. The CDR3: CASSSDGKSGNTIYF. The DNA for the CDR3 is TGCGCCAGCAGCTCCGACGGGAAGTCTGGAAACACCATATATTTT.